There are a few counts of the clone carrying this T cell receptor (beta chain). Time point in this sample: pre-sensitization, week 0. Indicated treatment: therapeutic diphenylcyclopropenone sensitization with weekly scalp DPC. This record belongs to a study of human T cells and chemical hapten exposure. Each CDR3 protein is one row after TCRdb ran MiXCR on the RACE reads. In the table there are more than 250,000 distinct CDR3 sequences, about 9.4% of which are singletons. The CDR3 loop spans 13 amino acids. Germline lookup yields CDR1 SGHTA and CDR2 FQGNSA. Trimming shortened V by 4 bases and J by 9 bases, and 15 bases separated the two germline ends.

The material sequenced was whole blood, taken in connection with sensitization to the hapten diphenylcyclopropenone (DPC). The chain has TRBV7-2 and TRBJ1-1; D may be TRBD1 (5 bases). The clonotype originates from a woman aged 40 to 55 with alopecia areata. Some clones in this sample may be carry-over from other donors' samples. Written as DNA, the CDR3 is TGTGCCAGCAGCTCCCGCACCGAGGGGCAAGCTTTCTTT. Translating it yields CASSSRTEGQAFF.